This record looks at one TCR beta chain sequence and its context. Its antigen is currently not known. It has no much larger one-base neighbor in the sample; base qualities were not kept. The data derive from a study of T cell changes during pregnancy in multiple sclerosis (dated by TCRdb to 2018 to 2020). At the level of the whole study: In women with multiple sclerosis, the researchers looked at how the T cell repertoire shifted as pregnancy progressed.

The library was built by means of the immunoSEQ multiplex PCR assay. Not all clones reach the TCRdb copy of this immuneACCESS table, which keeps in-frame sequences only. Checked studies attribute under half of the gap to unresolved V genes and leave the rest unexplained. The sample profile shows about 54,000 clones; 75% to 95% of them were found once. The ten largest make up approximately 1.2% of the sample. The CDR3 has 14 amino acids, counting the end cysteine and phenylalanine. The only DNA kept is the CDR3, 42 bases in frame from the first base. Reading the germline V gene gives CDR1 SGHTA and CDR2 FQGNSA. V is shortened by 0 bases, J by 2 bases, and the region joining them spans 8 bases.

The V and J segments used are TRBV7-2 and TRBJ2-7; tentative D gene TRBD2, with 6 bases matching. This specimen consisted of peripheral blood, obtained after pregnancy. The sequence was collected from a female donor in good health, enrolled as a control in a pregnancy study. The nucleotides are TGTGCCAGCAGCTTAGCCCCGGGAGCCTACGAGCAGTACTTC. Translated, it gives CASSLAPGAYEQYF. The variable domain in full, with residues beyond the CDR3 obtained from the reference TRBV7-2 and TRBJ2-7 genes, is GAGVSQSPSNKVTEKGKDVELRCDPISGHTALYWYRQSLGQGLEFLIYFQGNSAPDKSGLPSDRFSAERTGGSVSTLTIQRTQQEDSAVYLCASSLAPGAYEQYFGPGTRLTVT.